Listed below are T cell receptor beta chains from one sample, sequenced in a study of shared clonotypes between healthy human individuals. Repertoires were generated with immunoSEQ multiplex PCR, while TCRdb's copy carries only in-frame clones and drops some. The sample shows about 460,000 clones, 77% of them seen only once. The specimen was PBMCs. The receptors derive from a woman aged 40 to 50 in good health. Some clones in this sample may be carry-over from other donors' samples. The CDR3 runs from the conserved cysteine through the conserved F or W. D genes are given only for firm matches. The size of a clone is reported for some rows only, either as once, few or many, or as a class for expanded clones.

j_call: TRBJ2-7; clone_size: NA; d_call: TRBD1; v_call: TRBV10-3; cdr3_aa: CAISEISQGADEQYF; cdr3_nt: TGTGCCATCAGTGAGATCAGCCAGGGGGCGGATGAGCAGTACTTC
j_call: TRBJ2-1; clone_size: NA; d_call: NA; v_call: TRBV7-9; cdr3_aa: CASSWGEGEEFF; cdr3_nt: TGTGCCAGCAGCTGGGGGGAAGGGGAGGAGTTCTTC
j_call: TRBJ2-7; clone_size: NA; d_call: NA; v_call: TRBV6-6; cdr3_aa: CASSLRLVGYEQYF; cdr3_nt: TGTGCCAGCAGCCTACGACTAGTAGGTTACGAGCAGTACTTC
j_call: TRBJ1-2; clone_size: NA; d_call: TRBD1; v_call: TRBV2; cdr3_aa: CASRLQGISYGYTF; cdr3_nt: TGTGCCAGCAGACTACAGGGGATTAGCTATGGCTACACCTTC
j_call: TRBJ2-3; clone_size: NA; d_call: NA; v_call: TRBV7-3; cdr3_aa: CASSPFGGATDTQYF; cdr3_nt: TGTGCCAGCAGCCCCTTCGGGGGCGCCACAGATACGCAGTATTTT
j_call: TRBJ2-7; clone_size: NA; d_call: NA; v_call: TRBV7-2; cdr3_aa: CASSFGTTTHEQYF; cdr3_nt: TGTGCCAGCAGCTTCGGGACCACGACACACGAGCAGTACTTC
j_call: TRBJ2-3; clone_size: NA; d_call: NA; v_call: TRBV5-6; cdr3_aa: CASSLVSTDTQYF; cdr3_nt: TGTGCCAGCAGCTTGGTTAGCACAGATACGCAGTATTTT
j_call: TRBJ2-7; clone_size: NA; d_call: TRBD2; v_call: TRBV9; cdr3_aa: CASSGLAGGPEEQYF; cdr3_nt: TGTGCCAGCAGCGGACTAGCGGGAGGGCCAGAGGAGCAGTACTTC
j_call: TRBJ2-7; clone_size: NA; d_call: NA; v_call: TRBV27; cdr3_aa: CASSRRGLPDEQYF; cdr3_nt: TGTGCCAGCAGCCGGAGGGGTCTACCGGACGAGCAGTACTTC
j_call: TRBJ2-7; clone_size: NA; d_call: TRBD1; v_call: TRBV5-1; cdr3_aa: CASSLTGGWEQYF; cdr3_nt: TGCGCCAGCAGCTTGACAGGGGGCTGGGAGCAGTACTTC
j_call: TRBJ1-1; clone_size: NA; d_call: NA; v_call: TRBV20-1; cdr3_aa: CSAANTEAFF; cdr3_nt: TGCAGTGCTGCCAACACTGAAGCTTTCTTT
j_call: TRBJ2-1; clone_size: NA; d_call: TRBD2; v_call: TRBV30; cdr3_aa: CAWSVPSLGLAGGIGANEQFF; cdr3_nt: TGTGCCTGGAGTGTTCCCTCCCTAGGACTAGCGGGAGGTATCGGTGCAAATGAGCAGTTCTTC
j_call: TRBJ2-7; clone_size: NA; d_call: NA; v_call: TRBV28; cdr3_aa: CASSLGRTYEQYF; cdr3_nt: TGTGCCAGCAGTTTGGGGAGGACCTACGAGCAGTACTTC
j_call: TRBJ2-5; clone_size: NA; d_call: NA; v_call: TRBV13; cdr3_aa: CASSFPDLETQYF; cdr3_nt: TGTGCCAGCAGCTTCCCAGATCTGGAGACCCAGTACTTC
j_call: TRBJ1-1; clone_size: NA; d_call: NA; v_call: TRBV19; cdr3_aa: CASSPGLPSSGTEAFF; cdr3_nt: TGTGCCAGTAGCCCGGGACTACCCAGCTCTGGGACTGAAGCTTTCTTT
j_call: TRBJ2-7; clone_size: NA; d_call: TRBD1; v_call: TRBV30; cdr3_aa: CAWGPGTVIMEQYF; cdr3_nt: TGTGCCTGGGGCCCGGGGACAGTTATCATGGAGCAGTACTTC
j_call: TRBJ1-5; clone_size: NA; d_call: NA; v_call: TRBV7-2; cdr3_aa: CASSLAIDRSSNQPQHF; cdr3_nt: TGTGCCAGCAGCTTAGCGATAGACAGATCAAGCAATCAGCCCCAGCATTTT
j_call: TRBJ2-3; clone_size: NA; d_call: TRBD2; v_call: TRBV7-2; cdr3_aa: CASSFQASGISTDTQYF; cdr3_nt: TGTGCCAGCAGCTTTCAGGCTAGCGGGATTAGCACAGATACGCAGTATTTT
j_call: TRBJ2-5; clone_size: once; d_call: NA; v_call: TRBV27; cdr3_aa: CASSLWASREETQYF; cdr3_nt: TGTGCCAGCAGTTTATGGGCTAGCCGAGAAGAGACCCAGTACTTC
j_call: TRBJ1-2; clone_size: few; d_call: NA; v_call: TRBV7-6; cdr3_aa: CASSARVGPANYGYTF; cdr3_nt: TGTGCCAGCAGCGCCCGTGTCGGACCCGCTAACTATGGCTACACCTTC